The source of this T cell receptor (beta chain) is a study of shared clonotypes between healthy human individuals. J gave up 9 bases and V 0 bases, and 5 bases lay outside the gene matches. Germline assignment: CDR1 SGHTS and CDR2 YDEGEE. CDR3 size: 14 residues. Comment on this clone: Its cognate antigen is unknown.

Study-level points and caveats: With few donors, the genetic and exposure-history diversity represented was limited.

Sequenced by immunoSEQ multiplex PCR; TCRdb stores in-frame clones only, minus some. The sample shows some 1.1 million clones, approximately 77% of them seen only once. The source of this sequence is a man in his late teens or twenties in good health. Some clones in this sample may be carry-over from other donors' samples. This sequence joins TRBV5-8 and TRBJ1-2; 10 positions agree with TRBD1. The sequenced sample was memory CD4+ T cells from PBMCs. Subset indicated: CD45RA-negative fraction. In nucleotides, the CDR3 is TGTGCCAGCAGCTTGGGGGACAGGGGCGTTAGCTACACCTTC. This gives the protein CASSLGDRGVSYTF.